This TCR beta chain is from a study of T cell repertoires in cytomegalovirus infection (dated by TCRdb to the late 2010s). Background for the entire study: The peptide stimulations were aimed at well-studied HLA-B-restricted epitopes as well as recently identified HLA-C-restricted CMV epitopes, whose presentation resists viral immunomodulation. The HLA type of each donor mattered for the analysis, because public TCR beta signatures pointed to carriage of CMV infection along with the matching HLA type. The paper's findings and limits, for the study overall: Cumulative frequency of public TCR beta family members discriminated carriers of CMV infection plus the relevant HLA type in this cohort and an independent 352-donor cohort. The ex vivo response was dominated by HLA-C-restricted CMV-specific TCR beta clonotypes, and the single most frequent clonotype in two of eight donors was supplied by these HLA-C-restricted clonotypes.

Via the germline V gene, CDR1 is MGHDK and CDR2 SYGVNS. V is shortened by 4 bases, J by 7 bases, and the region joining them spans 7 bases. From the cysteine up to the phenylalanine, the CDR3 has a length of 11 residues. Only the CDR3 region is kept as DNA, spanning 33 bases read in frame from base 1. The treatment or condition label, read with the paper, signifies: in vitro stimulation with specific CMV peptide epitopes to enrich CMV-specific T cells. Sequencing used an Illumina HiSeq 1500. The public reads were run again by TCRdb, first through fastp at Q25 and then through MiXCR, and only productive beta chains were kept. One record per CDR3 amino acid sequence lists the most common genes and DNA. This sample has about 52,000 distinct CDR3 sequences in its table, and less than 20% of those were observed once. The ten largest clones capture around four fifths of the sample. This clonotype was observed a handful of times. No antigen is known for it. Nothing much larger sits one base from this clone, and base qualities are not available.

This chain joins TRBV25-1 to TRBJ1-1, with the D gene call left open. The sequence derives from a human donor in good health (CMV status not recorded). Some clones in this sample may be carry-over from other donors' samples. The sample in question was CD8+ T cells from cultured PBMCs, obtained from culture after CMV antigen stimulation. The nucleotide sequence is TGTGCCAGCAGTGCCTCAGTTGAAGCTTTCTTT. Its translation is CASSASVEAFF.